A single sample gave rise to the 12 T cell receptor beta chains below, sequenced in a study of blood T cell repertoires in COVID-19. Libraries were prepared by immunoSEQ multiplex PCR; TCRdb keeps only in-frame clonotypes and omits some of them. The table lists more than 85,000 clones, approximately 90% of them singletons. The specimen was peripheral blood. These receptors all stem from a human donor in a cohort sampled during active COVID-19.

This chain links TRBV19 with TRBJ2-2, with 10 nucleotides matching TRBD1. The ends lost 6 bases at V and 3 bases at J; junction bases unmatched: 7. CDR3 length equals 16 residues. Per germline, CDR1 LNHDA and CDR2 SQIVND (reference sequence). CDR3 sequence reads: CASRRPGQGYTGELFF. The DNA of the CDR3 is TGTGCCAGTAGACGGCCGGGACAGGGGTACACCGGGGAGCTGTTTTTT.

The genes are TRBV2 and TRBJ2-5, with unresolved D. The CDR3 extends over 12 amino acids. V was shortened by 2 bases and J by 1 base, with 2 bases between the two germline ends. CDR1 and CDR2 from the germline V gene are SNHLY and FYNNEI. This chain's CDR3 is CASSELQETQYF. The DNA of the CDR3 is TGTGCCAGCAGTGAACTCCAAGAGACCCAGTACTTC.

The chain carries TRBV5-4 and TRBJ1-2; weak D call: TRBD1 (5 bases). The CDR3 is 16 amino acids. CDR1 and CDR2 (germline): SGHNT, YYREEE (reference sequence). Trimming stripped 2 bases from V and 0 bases from J, with 14 bases between. CDR3 in amino acids: CASSFGDRGSNYGYTF. The CDR3 DNA sequence: TGTGCCAGCAGCTTCGGTGATAGGGGCTCTAACTATGGCTACACCTTC.

The gene calls are TRBV4-3 and TRBJ2-2; no definite D call. CDR3 size: 15 residues. V lost 1 base, J lost 8 bases, and 14 bases lay in between. Germline CDR1 is LGHNA and CDR2 is YSLEER. This CDR3 reads CASSQGPPASGELFF. CDR3 DNA sequence: TGCGCCAGCAGCCAAGGTCCCCCAGCGTCGGGGGAGCTGTTTTTT.

V gene TRBV5-6 combines with J gene TRBJ2-3; D possibly corresponds to TRBD2 (6 bases). The germline V gene encodes CDR1 SGHDT and CDR2 YYEEEE. V lost 0 bases to trimming and J lost 4 bases, with 24 bases between them. This CDR3 has 19 residues. CDR3 in DNA: TGTGCCAGCAGCTTGGCAAGGGAATCGATATGGGGGGAGGCAGATACGCAGTATTTT. This gives the protein CASSLARESIWGEADTQYF.

V usage is TRBV18 and J usage is TRBJ1-2; D perhaps matches TRBD1 (6 bases). CDR3 length equals 15 residues. Trimming removed 3 bases from V and 6 bases from J, with 17 bases in between. CDR1 KGHSH and CDR2 LQKENI come from the germline V gene. CDR3 amino acids: CASSPPQGSIHGYTF. The DNA of the CDR3 is TGTGCCAGCTCACCGCCGCAGGGGAGCATTCATGGCTACACCTTC.

There are a few counts of this clone. The chain links TRBV4-1 to TRBJ2-7; no firm D call. This CDR3 has 13 amino acids. Germline V lookup: CDR1 MGHRA, CDR2 YSYEKL. Between the trimmed V and J ends, which lost 1 base and 6 bases, there was a span of 10 bases. The CDR3 DNA reads TGCGCCAGCAGCCAAGCATGGGCCCGCGAGCAGTACTTC. Amino acid sequence: CASSQAWAREQYF.

The chain links TRBV6-1 to TRBJ1-2; the match to TRBD1 covers 10 bases. The ends lost 2 bases at V and 8 bases at J; junction bases unmatched: 8. Per germline, CDR1 MNHNS and CDR2 SASEGT. The CDR3 spans 15 residues. The CDR3 DNA reads TGTGCCAGCAGTGAATCCAGACAGGGGGCACAGGGCTACACCTTC. Translated, it gives CASSESRQGAQGYTF.

The rearrangement joins TRBV7-2 to TRBJ1-3, with D uncertain. This CDR3 comprises 15 residues. The germline V gene has CDR1 SGHTA and CDR2 FQGNSA. Trimming stripped 1 base from V and 2 bases from J, with 9 bases between. The CDR3 is CASSLERIPGNTIYF. CDR3 sequence (DNA): TGTGCCAGCAGCTTAGAGAGAATCCCTGGAAACACCATATATTTT.

The chain links TRBV18 to TRBJ2-1; 8 positions agree with TRBD1. Germline V CDR1 and CDR2: KGHSH, LQKENI. V lost 3 bases and J lost 7; bases outside the gene matches: 11. This CDR3 has 16 amino acids. CDR3 sequence reads: CASSPIRRGRGNEQFF. DNA of the CDR3: TGTGCCAGCTCACCCATCCGCAGGGGGCGCGGGAATGAGCAGTTCTTC.

The chain is built from TRBV7-9 and TRBJ1-1; D remains unclear. Germline CDR1 is SEHNR and CDR2 is FQNEAQ (reference sequence). This CDR3 region has 11 residues. V dropped 5 bases and J dropped 14 bases, with 15 bases sitting between them. CDR3 protein: CASSPERARFF. The CDR3 DNA sequence: TGTGCCAGCAGCCCCGAAAGAGCGAGGTTCTTT.

This clone was seen only a few times. V usage is TRBV28 and J usage is TRBJ1-5; 10 bases align to TRBD1. The V gene's germline CDR1 is MDHEN and CDR2 SYDVKM. J gave up 0 bases and V 6 bases, and 20 bases lay outside the gene matches. This CDR3 region has 21 residues. The CDR3, as DNA: TGTGCCAGCAGCCACAAACTTAACCCGGGACAGGGGCCTTATAGCAATCAGCCCCAGCATTTT. The encoded protein is CASSHKLNPGQGPYSNQPQHF.